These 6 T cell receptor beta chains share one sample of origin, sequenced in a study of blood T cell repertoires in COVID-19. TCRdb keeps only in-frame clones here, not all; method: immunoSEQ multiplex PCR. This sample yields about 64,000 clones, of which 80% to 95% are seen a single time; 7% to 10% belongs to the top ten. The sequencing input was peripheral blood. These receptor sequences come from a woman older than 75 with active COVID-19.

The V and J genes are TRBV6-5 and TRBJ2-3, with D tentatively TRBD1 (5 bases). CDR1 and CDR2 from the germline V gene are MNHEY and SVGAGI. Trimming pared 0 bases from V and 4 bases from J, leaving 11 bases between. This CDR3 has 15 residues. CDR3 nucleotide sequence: TGTGCCAGCAGTTACTCGTCAGGGTGGTCAGATACGCAGTATTTT. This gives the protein CASSYSSGWSDTQYF.

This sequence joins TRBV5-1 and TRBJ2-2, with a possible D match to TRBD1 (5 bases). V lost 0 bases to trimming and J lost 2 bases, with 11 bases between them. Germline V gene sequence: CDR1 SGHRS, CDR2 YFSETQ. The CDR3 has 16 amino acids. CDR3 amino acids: CASSLGQGKNTGELFF. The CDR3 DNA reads TGCGCCAGCAGCTTGGGCCAGGGTAAAAACACCGGGGAGCTGTTTTTT.

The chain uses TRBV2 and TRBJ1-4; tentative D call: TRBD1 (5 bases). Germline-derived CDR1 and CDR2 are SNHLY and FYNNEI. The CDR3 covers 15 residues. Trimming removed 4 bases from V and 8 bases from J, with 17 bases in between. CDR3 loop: CASSVAGQGREKLFF. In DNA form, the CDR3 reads TGTGCCAGCAGTGTGGCCGGCCAGGGAAGGGAAAAACTGTTTTTT.

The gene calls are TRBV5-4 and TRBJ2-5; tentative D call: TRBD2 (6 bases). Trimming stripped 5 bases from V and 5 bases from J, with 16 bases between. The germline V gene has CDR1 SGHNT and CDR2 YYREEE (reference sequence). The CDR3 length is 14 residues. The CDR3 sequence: CASSSRLVGETQYF. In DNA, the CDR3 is TGTGCCAGCAGTTCCCGACTAGTCGGGGAGACCCAGTACTTC.

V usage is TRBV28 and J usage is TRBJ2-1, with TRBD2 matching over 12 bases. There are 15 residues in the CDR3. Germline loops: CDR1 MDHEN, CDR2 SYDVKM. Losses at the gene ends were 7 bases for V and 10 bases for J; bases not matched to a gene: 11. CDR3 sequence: CASTQLAGGPLEQFF. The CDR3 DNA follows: TGTGCCAGCACCCAGCTAGCGGGGGGGCCGTTAGAGCAGTTCTTC.

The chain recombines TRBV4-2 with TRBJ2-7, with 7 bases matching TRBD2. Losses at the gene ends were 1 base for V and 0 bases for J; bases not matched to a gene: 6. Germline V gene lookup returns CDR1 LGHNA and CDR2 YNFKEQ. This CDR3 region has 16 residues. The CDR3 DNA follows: TGTGCCAGCAGCCAAGCCTCTAGCGGAAGCTCCTACGAGCAGTACTTC. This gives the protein CASSQASSGSSYEQYF.